This T cell receptor beta chain was profiled in a study of identical twins. This clonotype showed up just a few times. The CDR3 runs to 15 residues. Germline CDR1 is SGHDT and CDR2 is YYEEEE. The germline V and J ends were trimmed by 4 bases and 4 bases, with 17 bases remaining between them. TCRdb reprocessed the 5' RACE reads via MiXCR and lists one record per CDR3 protein. The sample records fewer than 650,000 distinct CDR3 sequences, over 8.5% being singletons. The same sample was also studied in work on yellow fever vaccine responses in identical twins.

The rearrangement joins TRBV5-6 to TRBJ2-5, with D possibly being TRBD1 (5 bases). Specimen: PBMCs. The TCR sequence derives from a woman between 18 and 29 years old in good health. The chain's CDR3 is CASSKGPLVGETQYF. The CDR3 nucleotides are TGTGCCAGCAGCAAGGGGCCCCTAGTGGGAGAGACCCAGTACTTC.